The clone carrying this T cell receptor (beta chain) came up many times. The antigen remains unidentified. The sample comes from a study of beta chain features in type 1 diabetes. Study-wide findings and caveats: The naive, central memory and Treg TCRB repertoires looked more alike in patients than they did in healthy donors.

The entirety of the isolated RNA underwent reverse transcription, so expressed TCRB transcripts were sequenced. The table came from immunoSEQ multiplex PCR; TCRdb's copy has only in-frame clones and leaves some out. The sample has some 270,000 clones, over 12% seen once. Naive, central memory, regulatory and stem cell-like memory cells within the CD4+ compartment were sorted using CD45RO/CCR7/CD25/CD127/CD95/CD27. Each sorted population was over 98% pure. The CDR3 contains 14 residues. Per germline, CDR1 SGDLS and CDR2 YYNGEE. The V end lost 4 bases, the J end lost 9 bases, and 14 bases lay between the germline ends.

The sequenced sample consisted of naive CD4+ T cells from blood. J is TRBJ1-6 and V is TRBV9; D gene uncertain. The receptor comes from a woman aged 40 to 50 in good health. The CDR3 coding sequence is TGTGCCAGCAGCTCTAGGCCTCCGGGTTCACCCCTCCACTTT. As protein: CASSSRPPGSPLHF.